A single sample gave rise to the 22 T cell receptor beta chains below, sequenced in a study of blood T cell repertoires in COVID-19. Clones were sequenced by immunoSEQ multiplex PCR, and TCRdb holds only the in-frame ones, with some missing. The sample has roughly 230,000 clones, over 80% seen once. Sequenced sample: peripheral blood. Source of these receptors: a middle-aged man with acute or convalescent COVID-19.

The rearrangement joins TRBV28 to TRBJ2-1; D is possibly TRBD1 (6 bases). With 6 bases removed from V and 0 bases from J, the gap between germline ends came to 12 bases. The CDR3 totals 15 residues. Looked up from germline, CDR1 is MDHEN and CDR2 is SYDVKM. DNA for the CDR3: TGTGCCAGCAGGGACAGTGCCCGCTCCTACAATGAGCAGTTCTTC. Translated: CASRDSARSYNEQFF.

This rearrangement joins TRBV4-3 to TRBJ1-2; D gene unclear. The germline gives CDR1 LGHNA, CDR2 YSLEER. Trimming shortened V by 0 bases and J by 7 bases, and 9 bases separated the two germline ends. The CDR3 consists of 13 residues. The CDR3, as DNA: TGCGCCAGCAGCCAAGATAGAGCGAGTGGCTACACCTTC. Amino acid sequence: CASSQDRASGYTF.

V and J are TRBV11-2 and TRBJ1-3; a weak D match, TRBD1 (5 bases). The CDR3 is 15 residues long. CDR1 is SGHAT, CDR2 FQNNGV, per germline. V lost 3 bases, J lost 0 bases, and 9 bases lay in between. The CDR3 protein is CASSFGGISGNTIYF. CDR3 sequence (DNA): TGTGCCAGCAGCTTTGGGGGGATCTCTGGAAACACCATATATTTT.

Here the CDR3 reads CASSSRQGMNTEAFF. DNA of the CDR3: TGTGCCAGCAGTTCCCGACAGGGGATGAACACTGAAGCTTTCTTT. The V and J genes are TRBV6-1 and TRBJ1-1; 8 positions agree with TRBD1. V shed 5 bases, J shed 0 bases, and the junction held 5 bases outside the gene matches. This CDR3 region has 15 residues. Germline lookup yields CDR1 MNHNS and CDR2 SASEGT.

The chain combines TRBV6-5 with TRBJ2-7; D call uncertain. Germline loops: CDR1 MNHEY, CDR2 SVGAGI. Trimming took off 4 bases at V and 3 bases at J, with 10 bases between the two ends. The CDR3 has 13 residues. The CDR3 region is CASSFGKLYEQYF. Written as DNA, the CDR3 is TGTGCCAGCAGTTTTGGTAAGCTCTACGAGCAGTACTTC.

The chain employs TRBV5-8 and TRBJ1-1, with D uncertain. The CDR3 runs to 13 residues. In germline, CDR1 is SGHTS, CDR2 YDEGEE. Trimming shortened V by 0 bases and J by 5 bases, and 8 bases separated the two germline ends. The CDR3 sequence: CASSLAAATEAFF. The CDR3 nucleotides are TGTGCCAGCAGCTTGGCCGCCGCGACTGAAGCTTTCTTT.

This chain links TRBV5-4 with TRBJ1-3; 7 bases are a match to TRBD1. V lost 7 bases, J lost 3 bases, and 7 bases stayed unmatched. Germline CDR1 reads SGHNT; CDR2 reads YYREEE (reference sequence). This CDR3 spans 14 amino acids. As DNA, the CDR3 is TGTGCCAGCTCCCGACAGGGATATGGAAACACCATATATTTT. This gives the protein CASSRQGYGNTIYF. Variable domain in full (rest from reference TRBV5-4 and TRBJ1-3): ETGVTQSPTHLIKTRGQQVTLRCSSQSGHNTVSWYQQALGQGPQFIFQYYREEENGRGNFPPRFSGLQFPNYSSELNVNALELDDSALYLCASSRQGYGNTIYFGEGSWLTVV.

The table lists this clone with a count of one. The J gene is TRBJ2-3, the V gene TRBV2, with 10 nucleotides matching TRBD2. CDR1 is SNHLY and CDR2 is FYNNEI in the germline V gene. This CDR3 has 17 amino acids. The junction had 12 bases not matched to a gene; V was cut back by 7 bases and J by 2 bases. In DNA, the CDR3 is TGTGCCAGCACCAAGCGGGAGGGCCGGGTATTCACAGATACGCAGTATTTT. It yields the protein CASTKREGRVFTDTQYF. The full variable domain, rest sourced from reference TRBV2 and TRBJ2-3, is EPEVTQTPSHQVTQMGQEVILRCVPISNHLYFYWYRQILGQKVEFLVSFYNNEISEKSEIFDDQFSVERPDGSNFTLKIRSTKLEDSAMYFCASTKREGRVFTDTQYFGPGTRLTVL.

CDR3 bases: TGTGCCAGCAGTGAATCCCACACCTCTGAAAAACTGTTTTTT. As protein: CASSESHTSEKLFF. J is TRBJ1-4 and V is TRBV25-1; no definite D call. The CDR3 runs 14 residues. V shed 1 base and J shed 7 bases, with 10 bases lying between them. Germline V CDR1 and CDR2: MGHDK, SYGVNS.

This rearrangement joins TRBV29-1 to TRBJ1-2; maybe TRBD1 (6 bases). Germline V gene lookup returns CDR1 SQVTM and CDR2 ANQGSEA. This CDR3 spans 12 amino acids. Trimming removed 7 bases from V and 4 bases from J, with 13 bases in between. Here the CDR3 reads CSGEDSFYGYTF. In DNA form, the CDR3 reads TGCAGCGGTGAGGACAGCTTCTATGGCTACACCTTC.

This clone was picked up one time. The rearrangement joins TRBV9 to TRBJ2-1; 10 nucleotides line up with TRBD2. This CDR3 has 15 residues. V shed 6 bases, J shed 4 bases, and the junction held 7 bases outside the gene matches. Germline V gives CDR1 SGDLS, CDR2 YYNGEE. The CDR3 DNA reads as TGTGCCAGCACTACTACTAGCGGGACTTACAATGAGCAGTTCTTC. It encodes CASTTTSGTYNEQFF.

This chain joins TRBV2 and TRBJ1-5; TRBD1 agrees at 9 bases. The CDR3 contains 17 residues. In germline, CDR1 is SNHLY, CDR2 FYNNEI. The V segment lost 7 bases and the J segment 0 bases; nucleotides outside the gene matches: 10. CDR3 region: CASKAGTGMYSNQPQHF. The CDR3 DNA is TGTGCCAGCAAAGCCGGGACAGGGATGTATAGCAATCAGCCCCAGCATTTT.

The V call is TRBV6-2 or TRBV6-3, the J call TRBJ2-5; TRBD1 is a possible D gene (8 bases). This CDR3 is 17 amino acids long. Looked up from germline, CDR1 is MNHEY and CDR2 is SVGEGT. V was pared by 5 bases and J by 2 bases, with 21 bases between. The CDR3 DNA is TGTGCCAGCAGTCATCTTGGACAGGGAGGGCAGCAAGAGACCCAGTACTTC. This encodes CASSHLGQGGQQETQYF.

For the CDR3, the DNA is TGTGCCAGCAGCTTAGGAGGTAGCGGGAGGTTCTACGAGCAGTACTTC. This encodes CASSLGGSGRFYEQYF. The chain combines TRBV5-6 with TRBJ2-7; 10 bases line up with TRBD2. V lost 2 bases and J lost 3; bases outside the gene matches: 8. The CDR3 has 16 residues. The germline gives CDR1 SGHDT, CDR2 YYEEEE.

The CDR3 reads CASSRSPSDSAFTGYTF. The CDR3 DNA is TGTGCCAGCAGCCGGTCCCCTAGCGACAGCGCCTTCACTGGCTACACCTTC. This chain uses TRBV3-1 (or the pseudogene TRBV3-2) with TRBJ1-2; D is possibly TRBD1 (5 bases). The CDR3 loop spans 17 amino acids. Trimming removed 4 bases from V and 7 bases from J, with 25 bases in between. Germline V CDR1 and CDR2: LGHDT, YNNKEL (reference sequence).

CDR3 nucleotides: TGTGCCAGCAGCTTGGTATCGGGGACAGGGTTACGTGGCTACACCTTC. Amino acids: CASSLVSGTGLRGYTF. The rearrangement uses TRBV5-4 and TRBJ1-2; TRBD1 matches 9 bases. Germline loops: CDR1 SGHNT, CDR2 YYREEE (reference sequence). The CDR3 length is 16 residues. J was trimmed by 7 bases and V by 0 bases; bases with no gene match: 10.

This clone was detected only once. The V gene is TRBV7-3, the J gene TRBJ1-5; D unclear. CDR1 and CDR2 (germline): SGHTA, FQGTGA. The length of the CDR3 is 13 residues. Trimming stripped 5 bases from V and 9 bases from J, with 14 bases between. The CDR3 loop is CASSPDSLGPQHF. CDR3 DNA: TGTGCCAGCAGCCCTGACTCCCTCGGGCCCCAGCATTTT.

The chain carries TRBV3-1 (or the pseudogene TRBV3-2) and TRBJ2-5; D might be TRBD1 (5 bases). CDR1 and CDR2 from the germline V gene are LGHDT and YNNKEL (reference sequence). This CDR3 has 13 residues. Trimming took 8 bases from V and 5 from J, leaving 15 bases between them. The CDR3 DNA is TGTGCCAGCGGGTTACAGGTCGGGGAGACCCAGTACTTC. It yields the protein CASGLQVGETQYF.

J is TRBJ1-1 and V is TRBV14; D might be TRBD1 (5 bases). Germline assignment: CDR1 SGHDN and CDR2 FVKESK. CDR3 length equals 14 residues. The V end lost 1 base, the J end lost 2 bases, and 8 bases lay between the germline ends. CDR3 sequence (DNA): TGTGCCAGCAGCCAAGTAGGGGAAAACACTGAAGCTTTCTTT. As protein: CASSQVGENTEAFF.

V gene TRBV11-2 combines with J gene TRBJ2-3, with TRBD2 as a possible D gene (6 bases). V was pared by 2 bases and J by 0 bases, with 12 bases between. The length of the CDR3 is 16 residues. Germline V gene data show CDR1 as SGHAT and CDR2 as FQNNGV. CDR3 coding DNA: TGTGCCAGCAGCTTACGGGGGAACCCTAGCACAGATACGCAGTATTTT. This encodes CASSLRGNPSTDTQYF. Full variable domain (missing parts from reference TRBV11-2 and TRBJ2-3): EAGVAQSPRYKIIEKRQSVAFWCNPISGHATLYWYQQILGQGPKLLIQFQNNGVVDDSQLPKDRFSAERLKGVDSTLKIQPAKLEDSAVYLCASSLRGNPSTDTQYFGPGTRLTVL.

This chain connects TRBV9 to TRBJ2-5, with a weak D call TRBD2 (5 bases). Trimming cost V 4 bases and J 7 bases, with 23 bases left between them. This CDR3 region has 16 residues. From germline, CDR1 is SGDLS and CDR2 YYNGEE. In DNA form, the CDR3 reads TGTGCCAGCAGCCCCGTAGAAGGAGGCGTGCCCGGGACCCAGTACTTC. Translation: CASSPVEGGVPGTQYF. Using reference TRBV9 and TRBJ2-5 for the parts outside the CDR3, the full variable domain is DSGVTQTPKHLITATGQRVTLRCSPRSGDLSVYWYQQSLDQGLQFLIQYYNGEERAKGNILERFSAQQFPDLHSELNLSSLELGDSALYFCASSPVEGGVPGTQYFGPGTRLLVL.

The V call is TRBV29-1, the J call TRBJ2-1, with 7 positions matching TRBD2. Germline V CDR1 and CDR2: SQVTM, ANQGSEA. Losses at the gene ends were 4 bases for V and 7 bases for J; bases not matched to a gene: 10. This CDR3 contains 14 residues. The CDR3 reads CSVVGGGRVNEQFF. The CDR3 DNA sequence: TGCAGCGTTGTAGGCGGGGGAAGGGTAAATGAGCAGTTCTTC.